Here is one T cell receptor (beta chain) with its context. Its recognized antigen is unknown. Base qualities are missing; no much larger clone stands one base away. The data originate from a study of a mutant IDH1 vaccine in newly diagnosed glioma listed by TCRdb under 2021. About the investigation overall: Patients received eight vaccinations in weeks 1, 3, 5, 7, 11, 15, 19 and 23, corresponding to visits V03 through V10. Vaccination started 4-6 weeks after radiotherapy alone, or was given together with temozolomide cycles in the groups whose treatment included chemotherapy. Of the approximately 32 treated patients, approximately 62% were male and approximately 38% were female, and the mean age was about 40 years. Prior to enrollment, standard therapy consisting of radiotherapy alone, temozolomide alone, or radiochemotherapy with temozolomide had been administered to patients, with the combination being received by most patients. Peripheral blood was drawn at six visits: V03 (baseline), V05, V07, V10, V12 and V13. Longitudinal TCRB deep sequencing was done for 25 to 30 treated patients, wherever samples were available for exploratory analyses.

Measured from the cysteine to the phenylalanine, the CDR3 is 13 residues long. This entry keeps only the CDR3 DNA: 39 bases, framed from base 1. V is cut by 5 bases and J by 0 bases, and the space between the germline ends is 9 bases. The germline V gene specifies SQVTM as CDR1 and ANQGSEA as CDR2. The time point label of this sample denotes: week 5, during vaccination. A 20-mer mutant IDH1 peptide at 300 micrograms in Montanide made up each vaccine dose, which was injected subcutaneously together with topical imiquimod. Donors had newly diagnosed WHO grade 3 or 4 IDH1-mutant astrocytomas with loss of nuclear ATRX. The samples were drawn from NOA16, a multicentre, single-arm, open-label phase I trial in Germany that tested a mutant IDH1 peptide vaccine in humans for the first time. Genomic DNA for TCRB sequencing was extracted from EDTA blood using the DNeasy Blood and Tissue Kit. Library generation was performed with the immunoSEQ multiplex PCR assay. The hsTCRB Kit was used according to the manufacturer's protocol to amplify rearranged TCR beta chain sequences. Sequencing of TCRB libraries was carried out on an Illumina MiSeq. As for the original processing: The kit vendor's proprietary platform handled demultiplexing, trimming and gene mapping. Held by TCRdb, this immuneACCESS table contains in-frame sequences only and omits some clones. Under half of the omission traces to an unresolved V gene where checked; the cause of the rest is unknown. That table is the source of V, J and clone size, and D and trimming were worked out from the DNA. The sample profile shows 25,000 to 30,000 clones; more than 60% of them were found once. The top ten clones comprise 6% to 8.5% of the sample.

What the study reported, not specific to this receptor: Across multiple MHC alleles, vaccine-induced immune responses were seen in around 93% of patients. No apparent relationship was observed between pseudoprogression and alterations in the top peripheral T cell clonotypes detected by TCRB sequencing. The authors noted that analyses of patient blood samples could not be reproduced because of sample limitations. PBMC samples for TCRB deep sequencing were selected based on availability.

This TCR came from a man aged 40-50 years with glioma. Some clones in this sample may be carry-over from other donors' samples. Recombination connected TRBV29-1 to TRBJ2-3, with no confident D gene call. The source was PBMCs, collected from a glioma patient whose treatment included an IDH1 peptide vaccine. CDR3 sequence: CSVLDHSTDTQYF. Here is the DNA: TGCAGCGTTCTGGACCACAGCACAGATACGCAGTATTTT.